The rows below give T cell receptor beta chains drawn from one sample of a study of blood T cell repertoires in COVID-19. Only in-frame clones appear in the TCRdb table, and some are missing; sequencing was by immunoSEQ multiplex PCR. The sample lists a few hundred thousand clones; roughly nine tenths were seen once. Sequences were obtained from PBMCs or T cells enriched from blood (not recorded which). The receptors come from a woman between 50 and 59 years old who had recovered from COVID-19. CDR3s leave out the opening cysteine and the closing phenylalanine or tryptophan. Each record gives: J gene, CDR3 length, V gene, CDR3 protein.

J gene: TRBJ2-7; CDR3 length: 12; V gene: TRBV3-1/TRBV3-2; CDR3 protein: ASSPGTGWYEQY
J gene: TRBJ1-4; CDR3 length: 14; V gene: TRBV4-1; CDR3 protein: ASSQIATTTNEKLF
J gene: TRBJ2-6; CDR3 length: 14; V gene: TRBV7-2; CDR3 protein: ASSLRGNSGANVLT
J gene: TRBJ1-6; CDR3 length: 11; V gene: TRBV5-1; CDR3 protein: ASRRQGGSPLH
J gene: TRBJ1-3; CDR3 length: 17; V gene: TRBV28; CDR3 protein: ASSGLGTGDLHRQNTIY
J gene: TRBJ2-1; CDR3 length: 13; V gene: TRBV6-5; CDR3 protein: ASSLGAGSYNEQF
J gene: TRBJ1-5; CDR3 length: 12; V gene: TRBV6-5; CDR3 protein: ASKGTVTDQPQH
J gene: TRBJ1-6; CDR3 length: 13; V gene: TRBV4-1; CDR3 protein: ASSQDRGLNSPLH
J gene: TRBJ2-5; CDR3 length: 13; V gene: TRBV5-1; CDR3 protein: ASRTGTGGPETQY
J gene: TRBJ1-1; CDR3 length: 12; V gene: TRBV28; CDR3 protein: ASSAGGRNTEAF
J gene: TRBJ1-5; CDR3 length: 12; V gene: TRBV6-2/TRBV6-3; CDR3 protein: ASSWEYSNQPQH
J gene: TRBJ1-5; CDR3 length: 12; V gene: TRBV5-4; CDR3 protein: ASSEGQGNQPQH
J gene: TRBJ1-1; CDR3 length: 9; V gene: TRBV7-9; CDR3 protein: ASSALGQGF
J gene: TRBJ2-3; CDR3 length: 12; V gene: TRBV19; CDR3 protein: ASSLARLTDTQY
J gene: TRBJ2-1; CDR3 length: 13; V gene: TRBV5-6; CDR3 protein: ASSSGFSSYNEQF
J gene: TRBJ1-5; CDR3 length: 12; V gene: TRBV28; CDR3 protein: ASRLTFSNQPQH
J gene: TRBJ2-1; CDR3 length: 13; V gene: TRBV7-2; CDR3 protein: ASSPTRSSYNEQF
J gene: TRBJ1-2; CDR3 length: 12; V gene: TRBV6-4; CDR3 protein: ASSAGQGAESYT
J gene: TRBJ1-1; CDR3 length: 13; V gene: TRBV7-2; CDR3 protein: ASTPKQGTYTEAF
J gene: TRBJ2-3; CDR3 length: 11; V gene: TRBV7-8; CDR3 protein: ASSFDERYAQY
J gene: TRBJ1-5; CDR3 length: 11; V gene: TRBV7-2; CDR3 protein: ASSVQGNQPQH
J gene: TRBJ1-4; CDR3 length: 13; V gene: TRBV19; CDR3 protein: ASSSGTASNEKLF
J gene: TRBJ1-3; CDR3 length: 13; V gene: TRBV6-1; CDR3 protein: ASSEAFRSGNTIY
J gene: TRBJ1-1; CDR3 length: 9; V gene: TRBV20-1; CDR3 protein: SARRAIEAF
J gene: TRBJ1-2; CDR3 length: 11; V gene: TRBV3-1/TRBV3-2; CDR3 protein: ASSQDGGYGYT
J gene: TRBJ2-7; CDR3 length: 11; V gene: TRBV11-2; CDR3 protein: ASSLGVGGEQY
J gene: TRBJ2-7; CDR3 length: 14; V gene: TRBV13; CDR3 protein: ASSLGPSGDTYEQY
J gene: TRBJ1-6; CDR3 length: 14; V gene: TRBV28; CDR3 protein: ASSAPFGGSNSPLH
J gene: TRBJ2-1; CDR3 length: 16; V gene: TRBV27; CDR3 protein: ASSSGLAGANSYNEQF
J gene: TRBJ2-7; CDR3 length: 13; V gene: TRBV6-5; CDR3 protein: AVTRRAGGIYEQY
J gene: TRBJ1-2; CDR3 length: 12; V gene: TRBV19; CDR3 protein: ASSEGDRLYGYT
J gene: TRBJ2-6; CDR3 length: 16; V gene: TRBV27; CDR3 protein: ASRNPGTASSGANVLT
J gene: TRBJ1-2; CDR3 length: 12; V gene: TRBV14; CDR3 protein: ASSQVDTLGGYT
J gene: TRBJ2-1; CDR3 length: 13; V gene: TRBV7-2; CDR3 protein: ASSLAKRSNNEQF
J gene: TRBJ1-4; CDR3 length: 16; V gene: TRBV4-3; CDR3 protein: ASSQDLPRGPTNEKLF
J gene: TRBJ1-4; CDR3 length: 12; V gene: TRBV19; CDR3 protein: ASSAQGTNEKLF
J gene: TRBJ2-3; CDR3 length: 13; V gene: TRBV11-2; CDR3 protein: ASSFLRERTDTQY
J gene: TRBJ1-4; CDR3 length: 12; V gene: TRBV5-1; CDR3 protein: ASSLSGNDEKLF
J gene: TRBJ1-3; CDR3 length: 13; V gene: TRBV5-4; CDR3 protein: ASSLTGLAGNTIY
J gene: TRBJ2-3; CDR3 length: 14; V gene: TRBV5-4; CDR3 protein: ASSLRTGIYTDTQY
J gene: TRBJ2-1; CDR3 length: 15; V gene: TRBV7-6; CDR3 protein: ASSPGLAGGGGNEQF
J gene: TRBJ1-6; CDR3 length: 11; V gene: TRBV30; CDR3 protein: AWTVQGNSPLH
J gene: TRBJ1-2; CDR3 length: 10; V gene: TRBV30; CDR3 protein: AWTGGNYGYT
J gene: TRBJ2-1; CDR3 length: 13; V gene: TRBV5-1; CDR3 protein: ASSLAPDSYNEQF
J gene: TRBJ2-7; CDR3 length: 10; V gene: TRBV30; CDR3 protein: AWSRWGGEQY